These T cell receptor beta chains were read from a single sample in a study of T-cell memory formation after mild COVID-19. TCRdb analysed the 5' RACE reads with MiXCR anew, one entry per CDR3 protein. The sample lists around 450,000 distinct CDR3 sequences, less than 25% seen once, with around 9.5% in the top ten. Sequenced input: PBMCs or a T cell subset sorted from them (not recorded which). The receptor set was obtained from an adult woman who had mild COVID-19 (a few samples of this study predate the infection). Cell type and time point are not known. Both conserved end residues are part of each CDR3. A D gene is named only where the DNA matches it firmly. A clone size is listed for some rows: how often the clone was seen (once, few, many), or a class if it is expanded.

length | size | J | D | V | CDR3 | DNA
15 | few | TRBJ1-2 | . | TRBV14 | CASSRATGSLTNYTF | TGTGCCAGCAGCCGCGCAACAGGGTCCCTCACGAACTACACCTTC
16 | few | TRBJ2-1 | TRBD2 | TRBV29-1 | CSVVRATSGGYAEQFF | TGCAGCGTTGTTCGGGCAACTAGCGGGGGATATGCTGAGCAGTTCTTC
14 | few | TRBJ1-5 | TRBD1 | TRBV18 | CASSLGQEGQPQHF | TGTGCCAGCTCACTCGGACAGGAGGGCCAGCCCCAGCATTTT
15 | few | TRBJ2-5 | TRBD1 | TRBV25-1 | CASSGPGQGKETQYF | TGTGCCAGCAGTGGCCCAGGACAGGGAAAAGAGACCCAGTACTTC
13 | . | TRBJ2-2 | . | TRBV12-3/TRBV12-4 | CASSSPSAGELFF | TGTGCCAGCAGTTCCCCTAGCGCAGGGGAGCTGTTTTTT
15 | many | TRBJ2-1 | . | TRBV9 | CASSVGSLYYNEQFF | TGTGCCAGCAGCGTAGGTTCCCTATACTACAATGAGCAGTTCTTC
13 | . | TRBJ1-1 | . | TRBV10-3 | CAISDSVAEEAFF | TGTGCCATCAGTGATTCGGTCGCCGAAGAAGCTTTCTTT
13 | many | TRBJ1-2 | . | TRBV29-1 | CSVVIPGLGGYTF | TGCAGCGTTGTGATACCTGGACTAGGAGGCTACACCTTC
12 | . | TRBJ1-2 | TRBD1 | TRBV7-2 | CASSDRNDGYTF | TGTGCCAGCTCGGACAGGAACGATGGCTACACCTTC
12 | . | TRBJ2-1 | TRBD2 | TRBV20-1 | CSARGGTRGQFF | TGCAGTGCTAGAGGGGGGACTAGAGGGCAGTTCTTC
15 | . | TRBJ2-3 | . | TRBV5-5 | CASSSTPRGTDTQYF | TGTGCCAGCAGCTCAACTCCTAGGGGCACAGATACGCAGTATTTT
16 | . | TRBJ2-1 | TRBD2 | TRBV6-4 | CASSDSKREGVNEQFF | TGTGCCAGCAGTGACTCGAAGCGGGAGGGCGTAAATGAGCAGTTCTTC
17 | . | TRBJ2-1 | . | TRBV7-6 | CASSLILRGPIYNEQFF | TGTGCCAGCAGCTTAATTCTAAGGGGTCCGATATACAATGAGCAGTTCTTC
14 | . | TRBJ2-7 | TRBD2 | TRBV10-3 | CAISESGGVHEQYF | TGTGCCATCAGTGAGTCGGGGGGGGTCCACGAGCAGTACTTC
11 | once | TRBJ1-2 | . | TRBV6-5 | CASRNNYGYTF | TGTGCCAGCAGGAATAACTATGGCTACACCTTC
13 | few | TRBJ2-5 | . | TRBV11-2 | CATCLLATETQYF | TGTGCCACCTGTCTCCTGGCTACGGAGACCCAGTACTTC
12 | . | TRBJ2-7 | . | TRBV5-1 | CASPTDSYEQYF | TGCGCCAGTCCAACAGACTCCTACGAGCAGTACTTC
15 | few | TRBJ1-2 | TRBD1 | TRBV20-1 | CSAKPPGQGPLSYTF | TGCAGTGCTAAACCCCCGGGACAGGGCCCATTGAGCTACACCTTC
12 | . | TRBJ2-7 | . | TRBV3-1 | CASSRQVSEQYF | TGTGCCAGCAGCCGACAGGTATCCGAGCAGTACTTC
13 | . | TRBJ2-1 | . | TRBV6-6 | CASSSETSAEQFF | TGTGCCAGCAGTTCCGAGACGTCGGCTGAGCAGTTCTTC
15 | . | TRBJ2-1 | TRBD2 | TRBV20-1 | CSARDGRVRYNEQFF | TGCAGTGCTAGAGATGGGAGGGTGCGCTACAATGAGCAGTTCTTC
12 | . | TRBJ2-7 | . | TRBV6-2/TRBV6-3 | CASSYGRWEQYF | TGTGCCAGCAGTTACGGTCGTTGGGAGCAGTACTTC
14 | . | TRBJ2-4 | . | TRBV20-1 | CSATGIIAKNIQYF | TGCAGTGCTACCGGGATTATAGCCAAAAACATTCAGTACTTC
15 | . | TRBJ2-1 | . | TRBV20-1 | CSARLAPFSYNEQFF | TGCAGTGCTAGATTAGCTCCTTTCTCCTACAATGAGCAGTTCTTC
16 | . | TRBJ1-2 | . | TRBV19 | CASSIDMPPGRMGYTF | TGTGCCAGTAGTATAGATATGCCGCCAGGTCGAATGGGCTACACCTTC
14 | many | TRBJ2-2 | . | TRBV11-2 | CASSFGAYTGELFF | TGTGCCAGCAGCTTCGGGGCTTACACCGGGGAGCTGTTTTTT
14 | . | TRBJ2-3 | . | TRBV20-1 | CSAANWVNTDTQYF | TGCAGTGCCGCCAACTGGGTAAACACAGATACGCAGTATTTT
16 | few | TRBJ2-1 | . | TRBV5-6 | CASSLRGFSSYNEQFF | TGTGCCAGCAGCTTGAGAGGCTTTAGCTCCTACAATGAGCAGTTCTTC
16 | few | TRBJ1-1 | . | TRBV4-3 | CASSQDLGGLDTEAFF | TGCGCCAGCAGCCAAGATTTGGGGGGCCTGGACACTGAAGCTTTCTTT
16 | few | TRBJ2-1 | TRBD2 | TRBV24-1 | CATSDFGGLAHNEQFF | TGTGCCACCAGTGATTTTGGCGGACTAGCCCACAATGAGCAGTTCTTC
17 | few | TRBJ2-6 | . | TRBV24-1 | CATSETQGISGANVLTF | TGTGCCACCAGTGAAACACAGGGAATCTCTGGGGCCAACGTCCTGACTTTC
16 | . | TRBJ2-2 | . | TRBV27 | CASLPLRAENTGELFF | TGTGCCAGCCTCCCGTTGAGAGCGGAGAACACCGGGGAGCTGTTTTTT
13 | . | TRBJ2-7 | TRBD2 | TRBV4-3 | CASSLGGRTEQYF | TGCGCCAGCAGCCTGGGCGGGAGGACCGAGCAGTACTTC
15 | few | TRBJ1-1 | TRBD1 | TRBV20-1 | CSARDDREWNTEAFF | TGCAGTGCTAGAGACGACAGGGAATGGAACACTGAAGCTTTCTTT
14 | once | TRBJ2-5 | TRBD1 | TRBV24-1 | CATARRGLGETQYF | TGTGCCACCGCACGCAGGGGGCTCGGAGAGACCCAGTACTTC
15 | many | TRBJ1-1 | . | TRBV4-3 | CASSQGRTVNTEAFF | TGCGCCAGCAGCCAAGGGAGGACAGTGAACACTGAAGCTTTCTTT
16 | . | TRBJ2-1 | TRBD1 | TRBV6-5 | CASSYRPGQTNNEQFF | TGTGCCAGCAGTTACCGCCCGGGACAGACGAACAATGAGCAGTTCTTC
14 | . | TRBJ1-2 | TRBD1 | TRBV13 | CASRSGGLSYGYTF | TGTGCCAGCAGATCAGGGGGTCTCAGCTATGGCTACACCTTC
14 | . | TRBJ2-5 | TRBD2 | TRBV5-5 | CASSPGGIEETQYF | TGTGCCAGCAGCCCGGGGGGAATAGAAGAGACCCAGTACTTC
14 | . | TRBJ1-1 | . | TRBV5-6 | CASSLSQTNTEAFF | TGTGCCAGCAGCTTGTCCCAGACGAACACTGAAGCTTTCTTT
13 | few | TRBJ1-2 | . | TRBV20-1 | CSARRDLDYGYTF | TGCAGTGCTAGGAGGGATCTTGACTATGGCTACACCTTC
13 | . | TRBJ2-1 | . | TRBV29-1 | CSAPGWGSNEQFF | TGCAGCGCTCCGGGGTGGGGGTCAAATGAGCAGTTCTTC
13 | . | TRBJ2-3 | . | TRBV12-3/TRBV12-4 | CASRRPSTDTQYF | TGTGCCAGCAGACGACCCAGCACAGATACGCAGTATTTT
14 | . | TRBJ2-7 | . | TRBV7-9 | CASSLFYRPYEQYF | TGTGCCAGCAGCTTATTTTACAGGCCCTACGAGCAGTACTTC
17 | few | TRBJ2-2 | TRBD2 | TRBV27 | CASRPGTSGGAGGELFF | TGTGCCAGCAGACCAGGGACTAGCGGGGGGGCCGGCGGGGAGCTGTTTTTT
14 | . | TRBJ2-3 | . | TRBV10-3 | CAIRDGEITDTQYF | TGTGCCATCAGGGACGGGGAAATCACAGATACGCAGTATTTT
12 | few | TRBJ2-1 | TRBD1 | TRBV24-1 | CATSDFRGEQFF | TGTGCCACCAGTGATTTCAGGGGGGAGCAGTTCTTC
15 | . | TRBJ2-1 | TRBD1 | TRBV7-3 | CASSVDRGRYNEQFF | TGTGCCAGCAGCGTCGACAGGGGGCGGTACAATGAGCAGTTCTTC
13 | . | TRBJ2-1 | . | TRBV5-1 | CASSPGPDNEQFF | TGCGCCAGCAGCCCGGGACCCGACAATGAGCAGTTCTTC
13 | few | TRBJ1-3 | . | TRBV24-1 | CATSDPPGNTIYF | TGTGCCACCAGTGACCCGCCCGGAAACACCATATATTTT
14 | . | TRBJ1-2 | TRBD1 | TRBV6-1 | CASRPGTGPYGYTF | TGTGCCAGCAGACCGGGGACAGGGCCGTATGGCTACACCTTC
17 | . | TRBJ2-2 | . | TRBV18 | CASSPPVGGPNTGELFF | TGTGCCAGCTCACCACCAGTCGGGGGGCCGAACACCGGGGAGCTGTTTTTT